Presented here are 10 T cell receptor beta chains from one specimen sequenced in a study of CXCR3-negative and CXCR3-positive naive CD8 T cells. The libraries of TRB cDNA were prepared using 5' RACE with UMI labels. No DNA is given; TCRdb re-called the 5' RACE reads and lists each CDR3 protein once. The table for this sample gives approximately 60,000 distinct CDR3 sequences. The sample taken for sequencing was memory CD8+ T cells from blood. These receptors all stem from a human donor in good health. Some clones in this sample may be carry-over from other donors' samples.

This clonotype registers medium-sized by frequency. The chain couples TRBV7-9 to TRBJ2-5; TCRdb's assignment of TRBD1 cannot be checked, as there is no DNA. This CDR3 comprises 14 residues. Looked up from germline, CDR1 is SEHNR and CDR2 is FQNEAQ (reference sequence). The CDR3 sequence is CASSSLDSGETQYF.

V is TRBV4-3 and J is TRBJ1-2; TCRdb proposes TRBD1, but this gene call is untestable without DNA. In germline, CDR1 is LGHNA, CDR2 YSLEER. CDR3 length equals 16 residues. The CDR3 region is CASSQSAGALAYGYTF.

The chain links TRBV28 to TRBJ2-3; TCRdb gives TRBD1 as the D gene, but with no DNA this cannot be confirmed. The CDR3 has 14 residues. The germline V gene encodes CDR1 MDHEN and CDR2 SYDVKM. This CDR3 reads CASSFRGGTDTQYF.

CDR3 residues: CASSPSLAGGPLTDTQYF. V and J are TRBV4-1 and TRBJ2-3; the D call of TRBD2 rests on TCRdb alone, since no DNA is present to check it. This CDR3 comprises 18 residues. Germline CDR1 reads MGHRA; CDR2 reads YSYEKL.

Judged by frequency, this clonotype is medium-sized. J is TRBJ2-1 and V is TRBV19; TCRdb's D call of TRBD1 is untestable without DNA. The CDR3 is 12 amino acids. Germline V gene data show CDR1 as LNHDA and CDR2 as SQIVND (reference sequence). The CDR3 sequence is CASSIGGHKQFF.

This chain joins TRBV20-1 and TRBJ1-1. The CDR3 loop spans 12 amino acids. In germline, CDR1 is DFQATT, CDR2 SNEGSKA (reference sequence). CDR3 amino acids: CSARVSDTEAFF.

This chain joins TRBV12-3 or TRBV12-4 and TRBJ1-1; the TRBD1 assignment by TCRdb is unverifiable without DNA. The CDR3 has 12 residues. CDR3 amino acids: CASKEGGLKAFF.

This chain links TRBV4-3 with TRBJ2-1. From germline, CDR1 is LGHNA and CDR2 YSLEER. CDR3 length equals 14 residues. CDR3 sequence reads: CASSQDIGDNEQFF.

The CDR3 is CASSLGFLQPQHF. The V gene is TRBV27, the J gene TRBJ1-5. Germline CDR1 MNHEY, CDR2 SMNVEV (reference sequence). CDR3 length: 13 residues.

V gene TRBV6-5 combines with J gene TRBJ2-7; checking the TCRdb D call of TRBD2 is not possible without DNA. The germline gives CDR1 MNHEY, CDR2 SVGAGI. The length of the CDR3 is 15 residues. The CDR3 here is CASSVSGLATYEQYF.